This is a list of T cell receptor beta chains from one sample in a study of cytomegalovirus exposure and HLA in healthy donors. The method was immunoSEQ multiplex PCR; TCRdb's version includes in-frame clones alone and lacks a portion of them. This sample's table reports roughly 39,000 clones. What was sequenced was PBMCs. Receptor source: a man younger than 40 in good health and CMV-seronegative. The CDR3 runs from the conserved cysteine through the conserved F or W. Each record gives: CDR3 DNA, CDR3 protein, V gene, D gene, J gene, CDR3 length. A D gene is named only where the DNA matches it firmly.

CDR3nt: TGTGCCAGCAGCCTCCCCCCGGGACAGGGATTAGTGGGTACTGAAGCTTTCTTT
CDR3aa: CASSLPPGQGLVGTEAFF
v_gene: TRBV5-4
d_gene: TRBD1
j_gene: TRBJ1-1
len: 18

CDR3nt: TGTGCCAGCAGCTTAGGGGGCGGCGGGATCTACGAGCAGTACTTC
CDR3aa: CASSLGGGGIYEQYF
v_gene: TRBV7-2
d_gene: .
j_gene: TRBJ2-7
len: 15

CDR3nt: TGCAGCGTTGAAGGACAGGGGGCCTACGAGCAGTACTTC
CDR3aa: CSVEGQGAYEQYF
v_gene: TRBV29-1
d_gene: TRBD1
j_gene: TRBJ2-7
len: 13

CDR3nt: TGTGCCAGCAGCGCCCGGACAGGGGTGAACACTGAAGCTTTCTTT
CDR3aa: CASSARTGVNTEAFF
v_gene: TRBV9
d_gene: TRBD1
j_gene: TRBJ1-1
len: 15

CDR3nt: TGTGCCAGCAGTGCCCGAAGTGTGGTCGGGGACGAGCAGTACTTC
CDR3aa: CASSARSVVGDEQYF
v_gene: TRBV6-1
d_gene: .
j_gene: TRBJ2-7
len: 15

CDR3nt: TGTGCCAGCAGCTTGCACGGGTTCTCCGACAATGAGCAGTTCTTC
CDR3aa: CASSLHGFSDNEQFF
v_gene: TRBV5-6
d_gene: .
j_gene: TRBJ2-1
len: 15

CDR3nt: TGTGCCAGCTCACCCATGGGGGGATCGGTTCAGCCCCAGCATTTT
CDR3aa: CASSPMGGSVQPQHF
v_gene: TRBV18
d_gene: .
j_gene: TRBJ1-5
len: 15

CDR3nt: TGTGCCAGCAGCTTTAGGACAGAAAGCTACGAGCAGTACTTC
CDR3aa: CASSFRTESYEQYF
v_gene: TRBV11-2
d_gene: .
j_gene: TRBJ2-7
len: 14

CDR3nt: TGTGCCAGCAGTTACTCGAAACGGAATGAGCAGTTCTTC
CDR3aa: CASSYSKRNEQFF
v_gene: TRBV6-5
d_gene: .
j_gene: TRBJ2-1
len: 13

CDR3nt: TGTGCCAGCGCCCCTCTGACAGGGAAGGATCAGCCCCAGCATTTT
CDR3aa: CASAPLTGKDQPQHF
v_gene: TRBV6-1
d_gene: TRBD1
j_gene: TRBJ1-5
len: 15

CDR3nt: TGTGCCAGCAGCTTATCCCCGGGAGGCTACGAGCAGTACTTC
CDR3aa: CASSLSPGGYEQYF
v_gene: TRBV7-2
d_gene: TRBD2
j_gene: TRBJ2-7
len: 14

CDR3nt: TGTGCCAGCAGTGACTCTAGCGGGAGCTACAATGAGCAGTTCTTC
CDR3aa: CASSDSSGSYNEQFF
v_gene: TRBV6-4
d_gene: TRBD2
j_gene: TRBJ2-1
len: 15

CDR3nt: TGTGCCAGCAGTTCTTACACCGGGGAGCTGTTTTTT
CDR3aa: CASSSYTGELFF
v_gene: TRBV6-5
d_gene: .
j_gene: TRBJ2-2
len: 12

CDR3nt: TGTGCCAGCTCACCGCGAGAAACAGGGGGTACTGAAGCTTTCTTT
CDR3aa: CASSPRETGGTEAFF
v_gene: TRBV18
d_gene: TRBD1
j_gene: TRBJ1-1
len: 15

CDR3nt: TGTGCCAGCTCATCCTTAACCACTTACCGGACAGATACGCAGTATTTT
CDR3aa: CASSSLTTYRTDTQYF
v_gene: TRBV18
d_gene: .
j_gene: TRBJ2-3
len: 16

CDR3nt: TGCAGCGGTGGGCAGGGCGGAAAGCCCCAGCATTTT
CDR3aa: CSGGQGGKPQHF
v_gene: TRBV29-1
d_gene: .
j_gene: TRBJ1-5
len: 12

CDR3nt: TGTGCCTGGAGGGCGGGCTTGAACACTGAAGCTTTCTTT
CDR3aa: CAWRAGLNTEAFF
v_gene: TRBV30
d_gene: .
j_gene: TRBJ1-1
len: 13

CDR3nt: TGTGCCAGTAGTACGACAGTCCTGAACACTGAAGCTTTCTTT
CDR3aa: CASSTTVLNTEAFF
v_gene: TRBV19
d_gene: .
j_gene: TRBJ1-1
len: 14

CDR3nt: TGCGCCAGCAGCTTGATCACAGGGGCCATCACCGGGGAGCTGTTTTTT
CDR3aa: CASSLITGAITGELFF
v_gene: TRBV5-1
d_gene: TRBD1
j_gene: TRBJ2-2
len: 16

CDR3nt: TGTGCCAGCAGCGCGACTAGCGGGGGAGAGACCCAGTACTTC
CDR3aa: CASSATSGGETQYF
v_gene: TRBV7-7
d_gene: TRBD2
j_gene: TRBJ2-5
len: 14

CDR3nt: TGTGCCAGCAGCTTAGCCCTAGCGGACTCCTACGAGCAGTACTTC
CDR3aa: CASSLALADSYEQYF
v_gene: TRBV7-9
d_gene: TRBD2
j_gene: TRBJ2-7
len: 15

CDR3nt: TGTGCCAGCAGTTACCAAGACAGGGGGCATAAAGGCTACACCTTC
CDR3aa: CASSYQDRGHKGYTF
v_gene: TRBV6-5
d_gene: TRBD1
j_gene: TRBJ1-2
len: 15

CDR3nt: TGTGCCAGTAGAGCGGACAGGGATGGTGATCAGCCCCAGCATTTT
CDR3aa: CASRADRDGDQPQHF
v_gene: TRBV19
d_gene: TRBD1
j_gene: TRBJ1-5
len: 15